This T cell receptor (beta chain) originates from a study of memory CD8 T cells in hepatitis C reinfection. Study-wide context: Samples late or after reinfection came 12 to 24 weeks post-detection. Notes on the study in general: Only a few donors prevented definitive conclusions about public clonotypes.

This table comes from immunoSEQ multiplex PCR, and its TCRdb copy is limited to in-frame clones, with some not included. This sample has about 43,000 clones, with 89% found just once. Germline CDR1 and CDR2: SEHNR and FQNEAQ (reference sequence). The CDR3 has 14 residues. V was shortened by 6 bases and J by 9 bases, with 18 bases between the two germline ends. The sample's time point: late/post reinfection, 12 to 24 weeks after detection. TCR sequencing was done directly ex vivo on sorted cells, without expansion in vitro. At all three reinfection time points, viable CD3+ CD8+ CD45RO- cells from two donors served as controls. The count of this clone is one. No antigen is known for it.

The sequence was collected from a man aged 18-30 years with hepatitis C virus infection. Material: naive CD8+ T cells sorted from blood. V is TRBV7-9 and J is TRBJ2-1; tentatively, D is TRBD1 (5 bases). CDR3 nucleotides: TGTGCCAGCAGTAAGGTGGCAGGGAACAGTGAGCAGTTCTTC. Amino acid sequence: CASSKVAGNSEQFF.